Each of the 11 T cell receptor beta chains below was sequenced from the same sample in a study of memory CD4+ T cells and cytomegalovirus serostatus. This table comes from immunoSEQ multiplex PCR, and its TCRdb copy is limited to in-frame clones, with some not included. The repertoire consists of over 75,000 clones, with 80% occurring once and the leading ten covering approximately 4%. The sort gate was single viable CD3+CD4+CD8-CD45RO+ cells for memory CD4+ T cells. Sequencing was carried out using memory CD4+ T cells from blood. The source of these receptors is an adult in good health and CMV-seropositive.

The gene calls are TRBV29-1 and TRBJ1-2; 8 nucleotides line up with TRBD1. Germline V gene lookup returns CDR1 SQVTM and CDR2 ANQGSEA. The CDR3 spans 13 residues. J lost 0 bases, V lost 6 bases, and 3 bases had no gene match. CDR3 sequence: CSVGQATNYGYTF. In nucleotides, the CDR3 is TGCAGCGTGGGACAGGCCACTAACTATGGCTACACCTTC.

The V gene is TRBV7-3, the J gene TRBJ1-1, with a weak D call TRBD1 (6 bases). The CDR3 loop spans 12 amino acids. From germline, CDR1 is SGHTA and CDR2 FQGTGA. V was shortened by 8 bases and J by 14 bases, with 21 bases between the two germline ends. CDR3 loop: CASASPQGTPFF. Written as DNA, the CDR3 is TGTGCCAGCGCGTCCCCGCAGGGGACCCCCTTCTTT.

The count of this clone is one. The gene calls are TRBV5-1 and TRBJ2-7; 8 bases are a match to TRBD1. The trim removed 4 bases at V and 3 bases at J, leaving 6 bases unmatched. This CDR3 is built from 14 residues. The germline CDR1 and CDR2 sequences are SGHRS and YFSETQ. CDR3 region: CASSEGTGYYEQYF. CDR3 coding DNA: TGCGCCAGCAGCGAGGGGACAGGTTACTACGAGCAGTACTTC.

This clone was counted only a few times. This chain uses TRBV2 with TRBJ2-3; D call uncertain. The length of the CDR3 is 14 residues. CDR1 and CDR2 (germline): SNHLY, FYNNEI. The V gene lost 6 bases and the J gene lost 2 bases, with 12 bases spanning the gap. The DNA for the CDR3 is TGTGCCAGCAGCGTCCTTCCAGCCACAGATACGCAGTATTTT. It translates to CASSVLPATDTQYF. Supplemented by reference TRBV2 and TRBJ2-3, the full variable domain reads EPEVTQTPSHQVTQMGQEVILRCVPISNHLYFYWYRQILGQKVEFLVSFYNNEISEKSEIFDDQFSVERPDGSNFTLKIRSTKLEDSAMYFCASSVLPATDTQYFGPGTRLTVL.

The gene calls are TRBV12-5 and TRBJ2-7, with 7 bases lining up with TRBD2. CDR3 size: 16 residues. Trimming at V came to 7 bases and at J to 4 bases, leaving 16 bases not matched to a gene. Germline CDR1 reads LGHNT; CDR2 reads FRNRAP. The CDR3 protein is CASAIWGRGARYEQYF. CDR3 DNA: TGTGCTAGTGCCATTTGGGGGAGGGGTGCTCGTTACGAGCAGTACTTC.

Here the CDR3 reads CASSPRQGGNTIYF. Written as DNA, the CDR3 is TGTGCCAGCAGCCCCAGACAGGGTGGAAACACCATATATTTT. The chain links TRBV7-2 to TRBJ1-3; 7 bases are shared with TRBD1. After removal of 5 bases from V and 3 bases from J, the junction contained 4 bases not matched to a gene. Per the germline V gene, CDR1 is SGHTA and CDR2 is FQGNSA. CDR3 length: 14 amino acids.

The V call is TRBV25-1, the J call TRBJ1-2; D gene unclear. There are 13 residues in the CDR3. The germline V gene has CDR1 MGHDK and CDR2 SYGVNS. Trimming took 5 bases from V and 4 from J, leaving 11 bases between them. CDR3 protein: CASSTGVGYGYTF. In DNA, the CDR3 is TGTGCCAGCAGTACCGGTGTAGGCTATGGCTACACCTTC.

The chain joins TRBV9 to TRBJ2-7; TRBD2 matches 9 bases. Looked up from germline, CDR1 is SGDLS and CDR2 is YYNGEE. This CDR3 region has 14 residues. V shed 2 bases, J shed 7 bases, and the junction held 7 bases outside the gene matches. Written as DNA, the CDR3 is TGTGCCAGCAGCGTGCTAGCGGGGTTTAGTGAGCAGTACTTC. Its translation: CASSVLAGFSEQYF.

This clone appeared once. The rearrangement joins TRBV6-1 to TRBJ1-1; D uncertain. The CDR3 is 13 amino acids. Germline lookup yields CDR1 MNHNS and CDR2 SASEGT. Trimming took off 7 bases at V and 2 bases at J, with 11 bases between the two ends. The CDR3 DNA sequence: TGTGCCAGCATGAAAGAGTTAAACACTGAAGCTTTCTTT. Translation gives CASMKELNTEAFF.

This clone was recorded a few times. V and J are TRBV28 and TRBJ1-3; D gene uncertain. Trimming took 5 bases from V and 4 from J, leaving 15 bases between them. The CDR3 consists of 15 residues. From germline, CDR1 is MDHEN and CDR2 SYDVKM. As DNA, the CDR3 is TGTGCCAGCAGTCCTCCGCAAGGCTCCGGAAACACCATATATTTT. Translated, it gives CASSPPQGSGNTIYF. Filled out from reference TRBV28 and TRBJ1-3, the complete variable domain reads DVKVTQSSRYLVKRTGEKVFLECVQDMDHENMFWYRQDPGLGLRLIYFSYDVKMKEKGDIPEGYSVSREKKERFSLILESASTNQTSMYLCASSPPQGSGNTIYFGEGSWLTVV.

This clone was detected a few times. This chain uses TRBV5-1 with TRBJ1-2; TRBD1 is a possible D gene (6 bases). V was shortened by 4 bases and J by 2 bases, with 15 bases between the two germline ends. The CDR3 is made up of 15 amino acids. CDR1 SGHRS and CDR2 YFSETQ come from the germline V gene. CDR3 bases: TGCGCCAGCAGCCAAACGGGACAACTGAACTATGGCTACACCTTC. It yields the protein CASSQTGQLNYGYTF.